What follows describes a single T cell receptor beta chain. The target antigen is unknown. These data belong to a study of cytomegalovirus exposure and HLA in healthy donors. With 60 Vbeta and 13 Jbeta primers, the PCR was carried out. Repertoires were generated with immunoSEQ multiplex PCR, while TCRdb's copy carries only in-frame clones and drops some. The sample lists 120,000 to 150,000 clones, 78% occurring once. Study-wide findings and caveats: Rarity characterized most TCR sequences, yet some public TCRs appeared in many donors. Compared with the roughly 730-donor mean, an Asian-associated ancestry cluster reportedly had fewer N-insertions, according to a later analysis. From TCR beta sequences, most subjects' HLA-A and HLA-B alleles were reportedly predicted accurately.

CDR3 length equals 18 residues. V was cut by 2 bases and J by 1 base, with 15 bases left in between. The germline V gene encodes CDR1 KGHSH and CDR2 LQKENI. This chain joins TRBV18 and TRBJ2-6; weak D call: TRBD2 (5 bases). The TCR sequence derives from a woman in her thirties or forties in good health and CMV-seropositive. The sequenced material came from PBMCs. CDR3 nucleotides: TGTGCCAGCTCACCAAGGCGGCAGGACTTTTCTGGGGCCAACGTCCTGACTTTC. Protein product: CASSPRRQDFSGANVLTF.